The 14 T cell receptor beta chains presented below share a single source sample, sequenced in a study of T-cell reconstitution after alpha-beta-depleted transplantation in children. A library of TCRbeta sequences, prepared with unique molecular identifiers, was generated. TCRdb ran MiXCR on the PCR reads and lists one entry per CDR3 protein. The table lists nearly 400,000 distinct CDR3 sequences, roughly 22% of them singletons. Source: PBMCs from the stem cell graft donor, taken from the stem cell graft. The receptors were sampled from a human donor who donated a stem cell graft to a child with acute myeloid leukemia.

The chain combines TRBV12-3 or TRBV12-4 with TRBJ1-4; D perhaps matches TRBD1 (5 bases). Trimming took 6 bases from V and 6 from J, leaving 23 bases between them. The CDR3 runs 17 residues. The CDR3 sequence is CASRAIGGFSRDEKLFF. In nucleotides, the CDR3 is TGTGCCAGCAGGGCCATTGGGGGATTCAGTCGGGATGAAAAACTGTTTTTT.

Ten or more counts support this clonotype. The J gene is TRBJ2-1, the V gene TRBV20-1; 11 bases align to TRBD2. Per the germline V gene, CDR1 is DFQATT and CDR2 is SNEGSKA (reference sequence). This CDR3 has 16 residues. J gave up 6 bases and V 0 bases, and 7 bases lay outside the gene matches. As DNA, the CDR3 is TGCAGTGCTAGAGACTCACTAGCGGGAGATATCAATGAGCAGTTCTTC. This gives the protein CSARDSLAGDINEQFF.

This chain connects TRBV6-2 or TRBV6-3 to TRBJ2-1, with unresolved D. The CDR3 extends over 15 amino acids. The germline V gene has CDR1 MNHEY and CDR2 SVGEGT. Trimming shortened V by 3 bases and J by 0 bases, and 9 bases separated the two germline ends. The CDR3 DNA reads TGTGCCAGCAGTTATATGGCTACCTCCTACAATGAGCAGTTCTTC. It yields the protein CASSYMATSYNEQFF.

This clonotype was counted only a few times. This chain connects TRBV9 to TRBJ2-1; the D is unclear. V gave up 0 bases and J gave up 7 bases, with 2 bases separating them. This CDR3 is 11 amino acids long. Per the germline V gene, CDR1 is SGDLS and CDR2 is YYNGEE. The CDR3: CASSVANEQFF. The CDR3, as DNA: TGTGCCAGCAGCGTAGCGAATGAGCAGTTCTTC.

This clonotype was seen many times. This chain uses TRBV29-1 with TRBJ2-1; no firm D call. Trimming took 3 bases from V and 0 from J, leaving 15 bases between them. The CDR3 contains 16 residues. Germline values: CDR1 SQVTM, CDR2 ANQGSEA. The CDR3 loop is CSVEEGRKSSYNEQFF. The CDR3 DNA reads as TGCAGCGTTGAGGAAGGGCGAAAAAGCTCCTACAATGAGCAGTTCTTC.

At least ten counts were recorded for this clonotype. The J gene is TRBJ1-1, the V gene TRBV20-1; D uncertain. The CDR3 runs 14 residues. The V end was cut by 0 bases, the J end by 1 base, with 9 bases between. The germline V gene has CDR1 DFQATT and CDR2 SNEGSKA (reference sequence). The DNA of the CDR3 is TGCAGTGCTAGAGACGGCGGGTCGAACACTGAAGCTTTCTTT. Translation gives CSARDGGSNTEAFF.

This CDR3 is CASRRESEAFF. CDR3 nucleotides: TGCGCCAGCCGCCGGGAATCTGAAGCTTTCTTT. The V call is TRBV5-1, the J call TRBJ1-1; D is ambiguous. Trimming took off 7 bases at V and 6 bases at J, with 10 bases between the two ends. CDR1 and CDR2 from the germline V gene are SGHRS and YFSETQ. This CDR3 comprises 11 residues.

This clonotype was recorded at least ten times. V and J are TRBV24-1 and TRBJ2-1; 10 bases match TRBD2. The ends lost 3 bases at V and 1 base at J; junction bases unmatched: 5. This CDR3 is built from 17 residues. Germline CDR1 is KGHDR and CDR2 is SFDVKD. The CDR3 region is CATSDPGLASSYNEQFF. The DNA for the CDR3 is TGTGCCACCAGTGATCCGGGACTAGCGTCGTCCTACAATGAGCAGTTCTTC.

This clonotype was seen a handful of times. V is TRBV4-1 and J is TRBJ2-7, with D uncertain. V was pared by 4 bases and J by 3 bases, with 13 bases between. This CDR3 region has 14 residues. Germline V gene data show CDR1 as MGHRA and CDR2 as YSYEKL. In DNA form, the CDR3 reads TGCGCCAGCAGCCCCTCCTGGCCAGGCTACGAGCAGTACTTC. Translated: CASSPSWPGYEQYF.

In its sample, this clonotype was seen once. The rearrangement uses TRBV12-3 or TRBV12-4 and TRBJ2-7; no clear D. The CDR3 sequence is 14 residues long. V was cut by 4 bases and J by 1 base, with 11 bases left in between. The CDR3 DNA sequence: TGTGCCAGCAGTTGGTCCCACCCTTCCTACGAGCAGTACTTC. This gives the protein CASSWSHPSYEQYF.

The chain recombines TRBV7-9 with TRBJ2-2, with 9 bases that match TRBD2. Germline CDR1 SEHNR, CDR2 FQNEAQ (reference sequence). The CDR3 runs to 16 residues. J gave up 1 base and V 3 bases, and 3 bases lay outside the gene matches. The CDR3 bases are TGTGCCAGCAGCTTGGTAGCGGGAGAGAACACCGGGGAGCTGTTTTTT. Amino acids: CASSLVAGENTGELFF. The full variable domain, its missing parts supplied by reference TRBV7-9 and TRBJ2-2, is DTGVSQNPRHKITKRGQNVTFRCDPISEHNRLYWYRQTLGQGPEFLTYFQNEAQLEKSRLLSDRFSAERPKGSFSTLEIQRTEQGDSAMYLCASSLVAGENTGELFFGEGSRLTVL.

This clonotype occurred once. Here the CDR3 reads CSARDHQRETYEQYF. The CDR3 DNA reads as TGCAGTGCTAGAGATCATCAGCGGGAAACCTACGAGCAGTACTTC. V gene TRBV20-1 combines with J gene TRBJ2-7; 7 bases fit TRBD2. The V segment lost 0 bases and the J segment 2 bases; nucleotides outside the gene matches: 7. CDR3 length: 15 amino acids. CDR1 and CDR2 (germline): DFQATT, SNEGSKA (reference sequence).

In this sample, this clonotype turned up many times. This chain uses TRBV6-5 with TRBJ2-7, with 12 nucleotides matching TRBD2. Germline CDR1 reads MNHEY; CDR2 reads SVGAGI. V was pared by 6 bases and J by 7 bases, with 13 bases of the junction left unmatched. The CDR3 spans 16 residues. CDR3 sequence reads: CASSPQSSGRATEQYF. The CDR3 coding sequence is TGTGCCAGCAGCCCTCAATCTAGCGGGAGGGCCACAGAGCAGTACTTC.

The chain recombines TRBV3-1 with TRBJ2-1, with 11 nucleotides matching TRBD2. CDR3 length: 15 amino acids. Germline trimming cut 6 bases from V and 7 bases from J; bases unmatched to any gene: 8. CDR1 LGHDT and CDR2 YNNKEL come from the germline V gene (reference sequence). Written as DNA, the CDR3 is TGTGCCAGCAGGGCGACTAGCGGGACTGAGAATGAGCAGTTCTTC. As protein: CASRATSGTENEQFF.